What follows is one T cell receptor (beta chain) and its context. TCRdb keeps only in-frame clones here, not all; method: immunoSEQ multiplex PCR. The table includes roughly 160,000 clones, more than 70% detected once. These data belong to a study of blood T cell repertoires in COVID-19. Across the whole study: COVID-19 samples collected from the United States, Italy and Spain covered acute and convalescent phases.

The V end was cut by 0 bases, the J end by 2 bases, with 14 bases between. The CDR3 has 16 residues. Germline assignment: CDR1 SGDLS and CDR2 YYNGEE. V and J are TRBV9 and TRBJ2-5, with D unclear. Sequenced sample: peripheral blood. The TCR originated in a man in his fifties or sixties with active or convalescent COVID-19. The CDR3 sequence is CASSVGFDLPQETQYF. CDR3 nucleotides: TGTGCCAGCAGCGTAGGGTTCGACTTACCTCAAGAGACCCAGTACTTC.